The T cell receptor (beta chain) under discussion was sequenced for a study of vaccination and CD4 T cells after COVID-19. Across the study: At a median approximately 76 days (range 14 to 241) after dose two, post-vaccine samples were obtained. Broader study findings: A nonsignificant rise from roughly 22 to 38 was seen in the median number of SARS-CoV-2-reactive clonotypes.

The CDR3 length is 16 residues. Germline V gives CDR1 SGHTA, CDR2 FQGNSA. V was pared by 2 bases and J by 5 bases, with 15 bases between. Cultured CD4+ T cell DNA underwent sequencing with the Oncomine TCR Beta short-read assay. TCRdb redid the calling of the PCR reads with MiXCR, one entry per CDR3 protein. The sample holds around 20,000 distinct CDR3 sequences, 53% seen once. As for treatment: roughly 11-day PBMC culture with coronavirus spike peptide pools or control peptides (ViraFEST assay). Expanded clonotypes were found by TCR sequencing after peptide-pool stimulation (ViraFEST). PBMCs were cultured at two million per well with 8 to 10 IU/ml IL-2 and approximately 10 ug/ml peptide pools. As to this clonotype: Its specificity is unknown.

This specimen consisted of CD4+ T cells from blood, cultured in vitro, obtained before SARS-CoV-2 vaccination. This TCR was recovered from a human donor who had recovered from COVID-19. The V call is TRBV7-2, the J call TRBJ2-2; weak D call: TRBD2 (6 bases). The CDR3 sequence is CASSLRFGDSTGELFF. The CDR3 DNA sequence: TGTGCCAGCAGCTTAAGGTTCGGGGACTCGACCGGGGAGCTGTTTTTT.